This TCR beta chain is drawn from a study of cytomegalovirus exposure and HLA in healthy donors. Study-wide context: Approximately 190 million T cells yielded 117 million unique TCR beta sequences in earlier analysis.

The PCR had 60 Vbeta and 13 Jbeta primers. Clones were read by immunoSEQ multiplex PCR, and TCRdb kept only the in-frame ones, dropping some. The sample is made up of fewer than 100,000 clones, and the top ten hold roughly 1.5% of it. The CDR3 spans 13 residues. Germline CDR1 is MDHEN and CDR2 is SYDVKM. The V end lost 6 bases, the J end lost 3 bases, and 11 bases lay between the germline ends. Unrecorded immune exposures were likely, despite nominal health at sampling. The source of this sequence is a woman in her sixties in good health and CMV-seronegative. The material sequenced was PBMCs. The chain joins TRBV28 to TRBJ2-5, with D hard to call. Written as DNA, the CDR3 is TGTGCCAGCAGACCCCACGGAGAAGAGACCCAGTACTTC. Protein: CASRPHGEETQYF.